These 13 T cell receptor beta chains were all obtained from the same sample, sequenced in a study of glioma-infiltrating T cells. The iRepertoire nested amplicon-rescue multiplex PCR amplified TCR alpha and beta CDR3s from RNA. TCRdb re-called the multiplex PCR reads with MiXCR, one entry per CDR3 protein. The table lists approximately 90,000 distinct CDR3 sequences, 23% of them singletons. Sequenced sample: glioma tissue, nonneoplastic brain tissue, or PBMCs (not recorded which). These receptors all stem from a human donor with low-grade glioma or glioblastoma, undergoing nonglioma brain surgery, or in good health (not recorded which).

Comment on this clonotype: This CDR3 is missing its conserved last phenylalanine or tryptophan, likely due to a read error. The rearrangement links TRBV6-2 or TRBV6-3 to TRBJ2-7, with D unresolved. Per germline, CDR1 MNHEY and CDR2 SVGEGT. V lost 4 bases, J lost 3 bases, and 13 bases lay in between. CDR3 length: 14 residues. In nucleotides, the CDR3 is TGTGCCAGCAGTTCCCTGAGACCGAGCTACGAGCAGTACCTC. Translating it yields CASSSLRPSYEQYL.

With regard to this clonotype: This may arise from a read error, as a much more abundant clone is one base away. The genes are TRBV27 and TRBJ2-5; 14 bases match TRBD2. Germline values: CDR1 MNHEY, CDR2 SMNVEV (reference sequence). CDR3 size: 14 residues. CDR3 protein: CVTRLAGGSETQYF. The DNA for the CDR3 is TGTGTCACCCGACTAGCGGGAGGGTCCGAGACCCAGTACTTC.

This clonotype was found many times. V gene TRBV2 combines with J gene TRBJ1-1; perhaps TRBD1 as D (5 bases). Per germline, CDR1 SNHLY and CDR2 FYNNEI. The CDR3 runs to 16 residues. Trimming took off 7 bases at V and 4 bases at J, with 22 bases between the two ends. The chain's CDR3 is CASTERSTRVGTEAFF. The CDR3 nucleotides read TGTGCCAGCACCGAACGATCGACCAGGGTGGGCACTGAAGCTTTCTTT.

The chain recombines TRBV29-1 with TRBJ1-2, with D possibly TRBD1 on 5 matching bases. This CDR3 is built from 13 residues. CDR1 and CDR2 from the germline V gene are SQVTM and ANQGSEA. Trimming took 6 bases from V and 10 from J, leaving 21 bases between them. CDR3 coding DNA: TGCAGCGTCCCACGTCCCGGGGCCAACCTCTACACCTTC. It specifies CSVPRPGANLYTF.

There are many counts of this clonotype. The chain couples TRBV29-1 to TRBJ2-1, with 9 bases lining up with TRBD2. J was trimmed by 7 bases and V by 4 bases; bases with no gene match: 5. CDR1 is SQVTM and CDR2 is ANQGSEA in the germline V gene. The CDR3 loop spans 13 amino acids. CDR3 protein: CSVASGAGNEQFF. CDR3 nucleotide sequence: TGCAGCGTTGCTAGCGGGGCTGGGAATGAGCAGTTCTTC.

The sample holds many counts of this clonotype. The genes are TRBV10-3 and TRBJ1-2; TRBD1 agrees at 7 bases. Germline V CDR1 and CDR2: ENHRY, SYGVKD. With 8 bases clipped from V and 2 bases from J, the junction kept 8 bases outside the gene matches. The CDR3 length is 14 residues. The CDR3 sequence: CAIGTGTANYGYTF. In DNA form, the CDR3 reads TGTGCCATCGGTACCGGGACAGCCAACTATGGCTACACCTTC.

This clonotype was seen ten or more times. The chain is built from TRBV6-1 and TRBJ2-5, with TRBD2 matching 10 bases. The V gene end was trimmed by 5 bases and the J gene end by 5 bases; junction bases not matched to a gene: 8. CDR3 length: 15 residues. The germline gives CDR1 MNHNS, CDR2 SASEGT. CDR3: CASSRTTSGQETQYF. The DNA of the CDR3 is TGTGCCAGCAGTAGGACGACTAGCGGGCAGGAGACCCAGTACTTC.

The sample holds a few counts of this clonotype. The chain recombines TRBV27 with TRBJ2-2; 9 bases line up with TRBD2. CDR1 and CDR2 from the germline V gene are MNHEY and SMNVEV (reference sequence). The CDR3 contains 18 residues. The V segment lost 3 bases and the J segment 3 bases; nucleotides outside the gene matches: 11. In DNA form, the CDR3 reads TGTGCCAGCAGTTTCGGGGCTGGGCGGGGGGGCGACACCGGGGAGCTGTTTTTT. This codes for CASSFGAGRGGDTGELFF.

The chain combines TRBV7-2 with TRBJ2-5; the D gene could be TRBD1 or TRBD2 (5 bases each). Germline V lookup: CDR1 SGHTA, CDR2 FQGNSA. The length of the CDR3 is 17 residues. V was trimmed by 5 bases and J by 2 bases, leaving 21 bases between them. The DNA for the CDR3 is TGTGCCAGCAGCGGAAGAGTGTCGAGGGGTGGGCAAGAGACCCAGTACTTC. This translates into CASSGRVSRGGQETQYF.

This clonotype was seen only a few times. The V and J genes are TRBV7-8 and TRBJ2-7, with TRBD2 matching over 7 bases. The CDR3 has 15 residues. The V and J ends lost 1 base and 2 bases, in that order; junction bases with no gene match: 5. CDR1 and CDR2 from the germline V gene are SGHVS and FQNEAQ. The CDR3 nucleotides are TGTGCCAGCAGCTTAGGCGGGAGCAACCCCTACGAGCAGTACTTC. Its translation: CASSLGGSNPYEQYF.

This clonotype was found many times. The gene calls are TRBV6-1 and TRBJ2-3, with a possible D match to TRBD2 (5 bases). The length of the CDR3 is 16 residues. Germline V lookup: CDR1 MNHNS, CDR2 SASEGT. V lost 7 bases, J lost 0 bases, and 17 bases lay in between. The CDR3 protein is CASIRGRLTSTDTQYF. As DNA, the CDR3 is TGTGCCAGCATCCGAGGGCGGCTGACTAGCACAGATACGCAGTATTTT.

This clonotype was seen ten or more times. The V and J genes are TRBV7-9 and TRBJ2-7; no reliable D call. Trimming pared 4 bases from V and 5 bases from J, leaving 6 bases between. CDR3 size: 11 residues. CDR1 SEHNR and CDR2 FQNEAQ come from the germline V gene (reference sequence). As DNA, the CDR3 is TGTGCCAGCAGCTCGATGGACGAGCAGTACTTC. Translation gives CASSSMDEQYF.

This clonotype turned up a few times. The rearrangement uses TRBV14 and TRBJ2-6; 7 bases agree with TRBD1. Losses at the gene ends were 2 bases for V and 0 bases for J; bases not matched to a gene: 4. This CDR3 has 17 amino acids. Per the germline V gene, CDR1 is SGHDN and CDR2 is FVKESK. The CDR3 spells CASSQTGAPSGANVLTF. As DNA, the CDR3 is TGTGCCAGCAGCCAAACAGGGGCCCCCTCTGGGGCCAACGTCCTGACTTTC.